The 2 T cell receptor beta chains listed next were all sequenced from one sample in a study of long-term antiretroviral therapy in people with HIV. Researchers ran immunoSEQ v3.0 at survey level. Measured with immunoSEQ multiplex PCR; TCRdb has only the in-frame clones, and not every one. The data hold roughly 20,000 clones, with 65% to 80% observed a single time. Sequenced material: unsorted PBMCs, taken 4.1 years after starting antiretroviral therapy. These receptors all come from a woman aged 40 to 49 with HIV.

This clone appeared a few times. The chain's CDR3 is CASSRDINYGYTF. DNA for the CDR3: TGTGCCAGCAGCCGGGACATAAACTATGGCTACACCTTC. This chain links TRBV2 with TRBJ1-2; D is possibly TRBD1 (6 bases). CDR1 is SNHLY and CDR2 is FYNNEI in the germline V gene. Trimming removed 6 bases at V and 2 bases at J, with 10 bases between. This CDR3 contains 13 residues.

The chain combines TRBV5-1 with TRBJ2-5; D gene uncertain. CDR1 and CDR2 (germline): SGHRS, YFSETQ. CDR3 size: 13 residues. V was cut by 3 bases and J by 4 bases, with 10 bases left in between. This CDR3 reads CASSSDLIETQYF. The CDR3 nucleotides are TGCGCCAGCAGCTCCGACCTTATAGAGACCCAGTACTTC. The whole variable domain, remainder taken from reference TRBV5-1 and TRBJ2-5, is KAGVTQTPRYLIKTRGQQVTLSCSPISGHRSVSWYQQTPGQGLQFLFEYFSETQRNKGNFPGRFSGRQFSNSRSEMNVSTLELGDSALYLCASSSDLIETQYFGPGTRLLVL.